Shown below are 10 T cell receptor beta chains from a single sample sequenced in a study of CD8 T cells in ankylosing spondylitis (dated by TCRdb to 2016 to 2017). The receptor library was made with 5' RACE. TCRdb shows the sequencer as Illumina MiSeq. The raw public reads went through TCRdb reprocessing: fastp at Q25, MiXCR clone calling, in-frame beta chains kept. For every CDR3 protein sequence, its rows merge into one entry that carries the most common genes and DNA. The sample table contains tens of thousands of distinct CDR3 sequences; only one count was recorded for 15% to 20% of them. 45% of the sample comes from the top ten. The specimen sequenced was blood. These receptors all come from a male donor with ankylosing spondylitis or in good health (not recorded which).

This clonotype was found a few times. The CDR3 reads CSVEPTGQNTGELFF. The CDR3 region has the DNA TGCAGCGTTGAACCGACAGGACAGAACACCGGGGAGCTGTTTTTT. The chain has TRBV29-1 and TRBJ2-2, with D maybe TRBD1 (6 bases). There are 15 residues in the CDR3. Trimming left V 2 bases short and J 1 base short, with 11 bases between. Germline-derived CDR1 and CDR2 are SQVTM and ANQGSEA.

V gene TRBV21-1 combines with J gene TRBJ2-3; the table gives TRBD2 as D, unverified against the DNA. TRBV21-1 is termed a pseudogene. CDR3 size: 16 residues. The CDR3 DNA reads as TGTGCCAGCAGCAAAAGGTCGGCTAGCGGGGGGGATACGCAGTATTTT. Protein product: CASSKRSASGGDTQYF.

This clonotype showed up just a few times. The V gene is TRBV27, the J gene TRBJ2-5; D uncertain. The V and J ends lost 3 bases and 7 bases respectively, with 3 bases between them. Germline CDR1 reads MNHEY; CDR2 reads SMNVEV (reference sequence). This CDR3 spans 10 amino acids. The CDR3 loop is CASSLATQYF. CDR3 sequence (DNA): TGTGCCAGCAGTTTGGCGACCCAGTACTTC.

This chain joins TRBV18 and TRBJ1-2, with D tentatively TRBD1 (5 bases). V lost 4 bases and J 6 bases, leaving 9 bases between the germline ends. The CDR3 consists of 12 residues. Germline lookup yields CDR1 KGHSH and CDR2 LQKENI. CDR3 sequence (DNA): TGTGCCAGCTCACTAGACAGAGATGGCTACACCTTC. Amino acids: CASSLDRDGYTF.

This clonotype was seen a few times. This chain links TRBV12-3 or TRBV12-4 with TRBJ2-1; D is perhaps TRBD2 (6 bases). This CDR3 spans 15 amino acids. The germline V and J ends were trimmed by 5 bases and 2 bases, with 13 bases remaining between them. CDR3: CASSARGAPYNEQFF. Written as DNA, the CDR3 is TGTGCCAGCAGTGCTCGCGGGGCGCCCTACAATGAGCAGTTCTTC.

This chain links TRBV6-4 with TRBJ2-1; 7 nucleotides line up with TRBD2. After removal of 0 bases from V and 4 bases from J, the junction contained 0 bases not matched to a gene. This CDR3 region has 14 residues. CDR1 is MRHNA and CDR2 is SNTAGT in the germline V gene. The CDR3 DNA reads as TGTGCCAGCAGTGACTCTAGCGGGTACAATGAGCAGTTCTTC. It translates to CASSDSSGYNEQFF.

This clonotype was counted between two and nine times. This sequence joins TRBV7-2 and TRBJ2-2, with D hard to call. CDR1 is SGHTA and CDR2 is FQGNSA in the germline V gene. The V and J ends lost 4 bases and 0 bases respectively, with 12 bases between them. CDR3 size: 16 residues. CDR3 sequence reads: CASSSQMFANTGELFF. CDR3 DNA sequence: TGTGCCAGCAGCTCACAGATGTTCGCGAACACCGGGGAGCTGTTTTTT.

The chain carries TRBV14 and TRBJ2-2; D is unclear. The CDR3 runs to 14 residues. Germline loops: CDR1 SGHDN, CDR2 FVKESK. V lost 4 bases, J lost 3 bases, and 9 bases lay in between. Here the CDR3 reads CASSRAIHTGELFF. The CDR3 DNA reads TGTGCCAGCAGCCGAGCCATTCACACCGGGGAGCTGTTTTTT.

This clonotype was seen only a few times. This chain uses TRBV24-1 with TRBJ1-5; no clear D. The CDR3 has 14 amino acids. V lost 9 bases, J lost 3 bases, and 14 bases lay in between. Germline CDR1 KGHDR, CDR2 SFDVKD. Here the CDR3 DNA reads TGTGCCACCGGGGATGCGATCAACAATCAGCCCCAGCATTTT. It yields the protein CATGDAINNQPQHF.

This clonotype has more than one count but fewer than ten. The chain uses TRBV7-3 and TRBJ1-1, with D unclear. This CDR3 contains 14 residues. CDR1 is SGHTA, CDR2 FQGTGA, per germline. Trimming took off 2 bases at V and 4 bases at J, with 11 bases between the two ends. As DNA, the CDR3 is TGTGCCAGCAGCTTAGGCCAGGTGGGCACTGAAGCTTTCTTT. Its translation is CASSLGQVGTEAFF.